This T cell receptor beta chain originates from a study of blood T cell repertoires in COVID-19. Study overall: Some COVID-19 samples were acute and others convalescent; all came from the United States, Italy and Spain. PBMCs, B-cell-depleted T cells, or T cells were the source of the cDNA or gDNA that made up the material.

In the study's own analysis: The authors estimated nucleated cell counts from reference gene primer amplification. Produced via immunoSEQ multiplex PCR; TCRdb's table is partial and in-frame only. The D gene and trimming were derived from the DNA, and the V and J assignments and clone size from that table. The sample includes 150,000 to 200,000 clones, roughly 80% of them seen just once. The V segment lost 1 base and the J segment 2 bases; nucleotides outside the gene matches: 11. The CDR3 runs 18 residues. CDR1 is SGHTS, CDR2 YDEGEE, per germline. This clonotype was sampled from a man in his 60s with acute or convalescent COVID-19. The sequenced sample consisted of peripheral blood. This chain uses TRBV5-8 with TRBJ2-3; TRBD2 aligns across 9 bases. The CDR3 DNA sequence: TGTGCCAGCAGCTTGTGGTTGGCTAGCGGGACCCTCACAGATACGCAGTATTTT. It specifies CASSLWLASGTLTDTQYF. Full variable domain (outside the CDR3, taken from reference TRBV5-8 and TRBJ2-3): EAGVTQSPTHLIKTRGQQATLRCSPISGHTSVYWYQQALGLGLQFLLWYDEGEERNRGNFPPRFSGRQFPNYSSELNVNALELEDSALYLCASSLWLASGTLTDTQYFGPGTRLTVL.